The rows below give T cell receptor beta chains drawn from one sample of a study of metastatic and nonmetastatic thyroid tumors. Using MiXCR, TCRdb re-called clones from the PCR reads. The data contain fewer than 30,000 clones, about 17% of them singletons. The material sequenced was blood. The receptors here all came from a female donor with papillary thyroid cancer or a benign thyroid nodule (not recorded which). Some clones in this sample may be carry-over from other donors' samples. The CDR3 runs from the conserved cysteine through the conserved F or W.

15 | TRBV12-3/TRBV12-4 | CASSPINSGANVLTF
17 | TRBV19 | CASSIDHGGTGATEQYF
13 | TRBV18 | CASSPGSDQPQHF
19 | TRBV28 | CASSLFWGTSGPRGQTQYF
12 | TRBV12-3/TRBV12-4 | CASSFGGTEAFF
15 | TRBV6-1 | CASTEASSGNHEQYF
16 | TRBV7-6 | CASSLSGRGVNTEAFF
15 | TRBV5-4 | CASSLAQGGVYGYTF
16 | TRBV7-6 | CASSPTVGFSTDTQYF
12 | TRBV30 | CASLWGFDGYTF
15 | TRBV28 | CASSLSYRGEETQYF
14 | TRBV7-2 | CAVSLGTGGYEQYF
15 | TRBV28 | CASSPGGRDYNEQFF
13 | TRBV20-1 | CSATLGGAGEQYF